The 5 T cell receptor beta chains below were found in one sample sequenced in a study of blood T cell repertoires in COVID-19. Data came from immunoSEQ multiplex PCR; TCRdb stores just in-frame clones and leaves some out. The sample contains over 150,000 clones, approximately 80% of which appear only once. The specimen sequenced was peripheral blood. The origin of the receptors is a woman aged 35 to 49 with COVID-19, enrolled during active disease.

The CDR3 DNA follows: TGTGCCAGCAGCTTGGGGGCCACAGGAGCCGCTAACTATGGCTACACCTTC. Its translation is CASSLGATGAANYGYTF. V gene TRBV7-9 combines with J gene TRBJ1-2; possibly TRBD1 for D (6 bases). Trimming shortened V by 3 bases and J by 0 bases, and 17 bases separated the two germline ends. Germline assignment: CDR1 SEHNR and CDR2 FQNEAQ (reference sequence). CDR3 size: 17 residues.

The chain employs TRBV5-1 and TRBJ1-6, with 7 bases fitting TRBD1. This CDR3 is built from 14 residues. Germline CDR1 is SGHRS and CDR2 is YFSETQ. With V trimmed by 4 bases and J by 9 bases, 7 bases remained unmatched. In nucleotides, the CDR3 is TGCGCCAGCAGCCATTCGGACAGGTTTTCACCCCTCCACTTT. Translation gives CASSHSDRFSPLHF.

The CDR3, as DNA: TGCGCCAGCAGCTTGTCGGCGGGCCCCGACACCGGGGAGCTGTTTTTT. It codes for CASSLSAGPDTGELFF. V usage is TRBV5-1 and J usage is TRBJ2-2; D is perhaps TRBD2 (5 bases). The V gene's germline CDR1 is SGHRS and CDR2 YFSETQ. The CDR3 contains 16 residues. Trimming took 1 base from V and 3 from J, leaving 13 bases between them.

The V and J genes are TRBV4-2 and TRBJ2-3, with 10 bases that match TRBD2. This CDR3 is built from 16 residues. The germline V gene has CDR1 LGHNA and CDR2 YNFKEQ. Trimming at V came to 0 bases and at J to 4 bases, leaving 4 bases not matched to a gene. The CDR3 is CASSQEASGGADTQYF. CDR3 sequence (DNA): TGTGCCAGCAGCCAAGAGGCCAGCGGGGGGGCAGATACGCAGTATTTT.

This chain uses TRBV7-2 with TRBJ1-4; TRBD1 matches 7 bases. The germline V gene encodes CDR1 SGHTA and CDR2 FQGNSA. The CDR3 covers 14 residues. Trimming took 6 bases from V and 7 from J; bases not matched to a gene: 8. The CDR3 here is CASSLTGMGEKLFF. In DNA form, the CDR3 reads TGTGCCAGCAGTTTGACAGGGATGGGTGAAAAACTGTTTTTT.